The entry below gives a single T cell receptor beta chain sequence along with its context. Its specificity is not known. This record comes from a study of cytomegalovirus exposure and HLA in healthy donors. Overall study findings and caveats: In a later analysis, TCR beta V- and J-gene trimming was associated with a missense DCLRE1C variant.

Primers for the PCR totalled 60 Vbeta and 13 Jbeta. Using immunoSEQ multiplex PCR, the repertoire was profiled, and TCRdb retains in-frame clones only, with some absent. This table has about 130,000 clones, roughly 80% appearing once. V dropped 1 base and J dropped 2; count of bases not matched to a gene: 6. The CDR3 extends over 17 amino acids. Germline lookup yields CDR1 LNHNV and CDR2 YYDKDF (reference sequence). Donors were nominally healthy when sampled, though unrecorded immune exposures were likely. The sequence was obtained from a man between 50 and 59 years old in good health and CMV-seronegative. The chain recombines TRBV15 with TRBJ2-3, with 10 bases aligning to TRBD2. Sequencing input: PBMCs. The CDR3 region is CATSRVATSGNTDTQYF. The CDR3 DNA follows: TGTGCCACCAGCAGAGTAGCAACTAGCGGGAACACAGATACGCAGTATTTT.